This T cell receptor (beta chain) was captured in a study of blood T cells in healthy people across ages. V lost 6 bases to trimming and J lost 1 base; unmatched junction nucleotides: 8. This CDR3 comprises 16 residues. Germline assignment: CDR1 MNHEY and CDR2 SMNVEV (reference sequence). Next came a second PCR, run for about 7 to 12 cycles, which used a sample-barcoded 5' primer along with a J-beta primer mix. Every individual sample yielded 2.5 million or more paired-end reads (each containing CDR3). TCRdb re-derived calls from the 5' RACE reads in MiXCR, one entry per CDR3 protein. This sample yields roughly 1,500,000 distinct CDR3 sequences, of which roughly 40% are seen a single time; roughly 7.9% belongs to the top ten.

This sequence originates from a woman aged 18 to 35 in good health. The chain links TRBV27 to TRBJ2-1; 8 bases agree with TRBD2. Input material: blood. The CDR3 bases are TGTGCCAGCAGCCTCCCCGGGGGGGTTTCCTACAATGAGCAGTTCTTC. Protein: CASSLPGGVSYNEQFF.